The rows below give T cell receptor beta chains drawn from one sample of a study of T-cell memory formation after mild COVID-19. TCRdb independently ran MiXCR on the 5' RACE reads; one entry per CDR3 protein. The sample has 130,000 to 150,000 distinct CDR3 sequences, about 6.1% seen once. The sample was PBMCs or a T cell subset sorted from them (not recorded which). The origin of the receptors is an adult woman who had mild COVID-19 (a few samples of this study predate the infection). Cell type and time point are not known. The CDR3 runs from the conserved cysteine through the conserved F or W. A D gene is named only where the DNA matches it firmly. The size of a clone is reported for some rows only, either as once, few or many, or as a class for expanded clones.

j_call	v_call	d_call	clone_size	cdr3_aa	cdr3_nt
TRBJ2-5	TRBV12-2	NA	few	CASRAKPGTSGSWGETQYF	TGTGCAAGTCGCGCCAAGCCTGGGACTAGCGGGAGTTGGGGAGAGACCCAGTACTTC
TRBJ2-3	TRBV11-3	TRBD2	NA	CASSASTSGRPPGTDTQYF	TGTGCCAGCAGCGCCTCAACTAGCGGGAGGCCCCCGGGCACAGATACGCAGTATTTT
TRBJ2-5	TRBV10-3	TRBD2	NA	CAISEGLAGASETQYF	TGTGCCATCAGTGAAGGGCTAGCGGGGGCCAGTGAGACCCAGTACTTC
TRBJ2-1	TRBV6-5	TRBD2	few	CASSYGLARNNEQFF	TGTGCCAGCAGTTACGGACTAGCGCGTAACAATGAGCAGTTCTTC
TRBJ2-5	TRBV7-9	NA	many	CASSLEQETQYF	TGTGCCAGCAGCCTCGAGCAAGAGACCCAGTACTTC
TRBJ2-3	TRBV24-1	TRBD2	NA	CATSEYKLQTSGVTDTQYF	TGTGCCACCAGTGAGTATAAACTACAGACTAGCGGAGTCACAGATACGCAGTATTTT
TRBJ2-7	TRBV5-1	NA	NA	CASSSVYRAYEQYF	TGCGCCAGCAGCTCCGTCTACAGGGCCTACGAGCAGTACTTC
TRBJ2-7	TRBV7-6	NA	many	CASSLASGDHSYEQYF	TGTGCCAGCAGCTTGGCCTCGGGGGACCACTCCTACGAGCAGTACTTC
TRBJ2-3	TRBV11-3	NA	many	CASSPNRAPRSTDTQYF	TGTGCCAGCAGCCCCAATCGGGCGCCCCGAAGCACAGATACGCAGTATTTT
TRBJ2-3	TRBV7-6	TRBD2	NA	CASSGGGVSTDTQYF	TGTGCCAGCAGTGGCGGGGGGGTTAGCACAGATACGCAGTATTTT
TRBJ2-3	TRBV20-1	TRBD2	many	CSASSLGLAGTTDTQYF	TGCAGTGCCTCAAGTCTGGGACTAGCGGGGACCACAGATACGCAGTATTTT
TRBJ1-5	TRBV20-1	NA	NA	CSARGTRGNQPQHF	TGCAGTGCTAGAGGGACTCGCGGCAATCAGCCCCAGCATTTT
TRBJ1-2	TRBV12-3/TRBV12-4	NA	many	CASSLGTRAGGYTF	TGTGCCAGCAGTTTGGGCACGCGGGCTGGTGGCTACACCTTC
TRBJ1-5	TRBV24-1	TRBD1	NA	CATRDSHSNQPQHF	TGTGCCACTAGGGACAGCCATAGCAATCAGCCCCAGCATTTT
TRBJ1-6	TRBV4-3	TRBD1	few	CASSPRAGTGVSPLHF	TGCGCCAGCAGCCCACGGGCAGGGACAGGGGTATCACCCCTCCACTTT
TRBJ2-3	TRBV27	NA	many	CASSTLTDTQYF	TGTGCCAGCAGTACCTTGACAGATACGCAGTATTTT
TRBJ2-3	TRBV9	NA	few	CASSVFGFTDTQYF	TGTGCCAGCAGCGTATTTGGATTCACAGATACGCAGTATTTT
TRBJ2-7	TRBV20-1	NA	many	CSAMDGALPTYEQYF	TGCAGTGCTATGGATGGGGCCTTACCCACCTACGAGCAGTACTTC